These 30 T cell receptor beta chains were all obtained from the same sample, sequenced in a study of T cells in Graves' hyperthyroidism and ophthalmopathy. RNA transcripts gave rise to amplified TCR beta CDR3 regions. TCR CDR3 underwent first-round RT-PCR with the HTBI primer set. TCRdb re-derived calls from the multiplex PCR reads in MiXCR, one entry per CDR3 protein. The sample holds about 660,000 distinct CDR3 sequences, roughly 46% seen once. The material sequenced was peripheral blood or thyroid tissue (not recorded which). These receptors originate from an adult man with Graves' disease, either hyperthyroidism or ophthalmopathy (not recorded which).

This clonotype was recorded only once. CDR3 protein: CASSDPTGSNEKLFF. As DNA, the CDR3 is TGTGCCAGCAGTGATCCAACAGGGTCTAATGAAAAACTGTTTTTT. The chain links TRBV2 to TRBJ1-4, with D tentatively TRBD1 (6 bases). The CDR3 length is 15 residues. Looked up from germline, CDR1 is SNHLY and CDR2 is FYNNEI. Trimming shortened V by 3 bases and J by 3 bases, and 11 bases separated the two germline ends. The whole variable domain, filled in from reference TRBV2 and TRBJ1-4, reads EPEVTQTPSHQVTQMGQEVILRCVPISNHLYFYWYRQILGQKVEFLVSFYNNEISEKSEIFDDQFSVERPDGSNFTLKIRSTKLEDSAMYFCASSDPTGSNEKLFFGSGTQLSVL.

The chain joins TRBV19 to TRBJ1-2; no firm D call. The CDR3 totals 13 residues. Trimming removed 9 bases at V and 8 bases at J, with 19 bases between. CDR1 is LNHDA and CDR2 is SQIVND in the germline V gene (reference sequence). The CDR3 DNA reads as TGTGCCAGCAGTTCCCTTGCGGGGTACGGCTACACCTTC. It is translated as CASSSLAGYGYTF.

This clonotype was seen many times. The chain joins TRBV9 to TRBJ1-3; 8 nucleotides align to TRBD1. This CDR3 has 16 amino acids. Germline trimming cut 2 bases from V and 1 base from J; bases unmatched to any gene: 5. CDR1 is SGDLS and CDR2 is YYNGEE in the germline V gene. CDR3 sequence (DNA): TGTGCCAGCAGCGTGACAGGGGTCGATTCTGGAAACACCATATATTTT. This encodes CASSVTGVDSGNTIYF.

This clonotype was detected only a few times. The J gene is TRBJ1-6, the V gene TRBV2; 11 bases map to TRBD1. Germline V lookup: CDR1 SNHLY, CDR2 FYNNEI. J was trimmed by 10 bases and V by 4 bases; bases with no gene match: 3. The CDR3 contains 14 residues. DNA of the CDR3: TGTGCCAGCAGTGTGGGACAGGGGGGATCACCCCTCCACTTT. This translates into CASSVGQGGSPLHF.

This chain uses TRBV19 with TRBJ2-5; no clear D gene. Trimming took off 10 bases at V and 5 bases at J, with 2 bases between the two ends. The CDR3 length is 8 residues. Germline-derived CDR1 and CDR2 are LNHDA and SQIVND (reference sequence). This chain's CDR3 is CAMETQYF. In nucleotides, the CDR3 is TGTGCCATGGAGACCCAGTACTTC.

In this sample, this clonotype turned up many times. This chain uses TRBV12-3 or TRBV12-4 with TRBJ1-5, with no clear D. Trimming shortened V by 6 bases and J by 1 base, and 7 bases separated the two germline ends. The CDR3 totals 13 residues. In DNA, the CDR3 is TGTGCCAGCAGCTTATCCAGCAATCAGCCCCAGCATTTT. Translating it yields CASSLSSNQPQHF.

On this clonotype itself: The final CDR3 position lacks the conserved phenylalanine or tryptophan, pointing to a likely read error. The DNA is left out, because the CDR3 cannot be placed on it with certainty; the CDR3 is given as TCRdb lists it. This CDR3 reads CASSVDGHS. This chain connects TRBV19 to TRBJ1-1; the table names TRBD1, a call not compared with the DNA. The CDR3 is made up of 9 amino acids, end residues included. Germline V CDR1 and CDR2: LNHDA, SQIVND (reference sequence).

This clonotype was seen a single time. The chain uses TRBV5-5 and TRBJ1-3; 7 nucleotides line up with TRBD1. The V segment lost 4 bases and the J segment 7 bases; nucleotides outside the gene matches: 17. Germline V gene sequence: CDR1 SGHKS, CDR2 YYEKEE (reference sequence). The length of the CDR3 is 17 residues. CDR3 coding DNA: TGTGCCAGCAGCCAAGAGCCCCGGGACAGTCTGGTGAACACCATATATTTT. Amino acid sequence: CASSQEPRDSLVNTIYF.

The chain couples TRBV5-1 to TRBJ1-1; maybe TRBD1 (5 bases). CDR1 and CDR2 (germline): SGHRS, YFSETQ. This CDR3 is built from 17 residues. With 2 bases removed from V and 0 bases from J, the gap between germline ends came to 17 bases. CDR3 sequence (DNA): TGCGCCAGCAGCTTCGGTAGCGGGGGTCGGATGAACACTGAAGCTTTCTTT. Residues: CASSFGSGGRMNTEAFF.

This chain uses TRBV7-9 with TRBJ2-6; 10 bases align to TRBD1. CDR3 length equals 18 residues. J was trimmed by 2 bases and V by 5 bases; bases with no gene match: 9. Germline lookup yields CDR1 SEHNR and CDR2 FQNEAQ (reference sequence). The DNA for the CDR3 is TGTGCCAGCAGCCCTGGGACAGGGGAAGGTACTGGGGCCAACGTCCTGACTTTC. As protein: CASSPGTGEGTGANVLTF.

The rearrangement uses TRBV19 and TRBJ1-1; D is ambiguous. V lost 3 bases, J lost 4 bases, and 9 bases lay in between. The CDR3 runs to 13 residues. Germline CDR1 LNHDA, CDR2 SQIVND (reference sequence). The CDR3 here is CASSIGVSTEAFF. CDR3 coding DNA: TGTGCCAGTAGTATCGGGGTTTCCACTGAAGCTTTCTTT.

This chain connects TRBV10-3 to TRBJ1-4; 7 bases align to TRBD1. J was trimmed by 4 bases and V by 5 bases; bases with no gene match: 7. In germline, CDR1 is ENHRY, CDR2 SYGVKD. CDR3 length: 15 amino acids. The CDR3 reads CAISPEQGHNEKLFF. In nucleotides, the CDR3 is TGTGCCATCAGTCCCGAACAGGGGCATAATGAAAAACTGTTTTTT.

The sample holds one count of this clonotype. The chain couples TRBV12-3 or TRBV12-4 to TRBJ2-7, with D unresolved. V dropped 6 bases and J dropped 5 bases, with 8 bases sitting between them. This CDR3 region has 11 residues. The CDR3 region is CASRHRDEQYF. As DNA, the CDR3 is TGTGCCAGCAGACACCGGGACGAGCAGTACTTC.

The gene calls are TRBV10-3 and TRBJ1-4; D remains ambiguous. V gave up 4 bases and J gave up 4 bases, with 7 bases separating them. The germline CDR1 and CDR2 sequences are ENHRY and SYGVKD. This CDR3 comprises 13 residues. CDR3 in DNA: TGTGCCATCAGTGGCAGTGGTAATGAAAAACTGTTTTTT. Translating it yields CAISGSGNEKLFF.

V is TRBV20-1 and J is TRBJ1-1; D is unclear. This CDR3 region has 12 residues. V lost 7 bases to trimming and J lost 5 bases, with 14 bases between them. Germline loops: CDR1 DFQATT, CDR2 SNEGSKA (reference sequence). The CDR3, as DNA: TGCAGTGAGATCCCCCCGGGAACTGAAGCTTTCTTT. As protein: CSEIPPGTEAFF.

The chain has TRBV7-9 and TRBJ2-2, with TRBD1 matching over 8 bases. The germline V gene has CDR1 SEHNR and CDR2 FQNEAQ (reference sequence). The CDR3 contains 15 residues. V was pared by 4 bases and J by 4 bases, with 5 bases of the junction left unmatched. CDR3 coding DNA: TGTGCCAGCAGCTCAGACAGGGGTCGCACCGGGGAGCTGTTTTTT. Encoded protein: CASSSDRGRTGELFF.

V usage is TRBV25-1 and J usage is TRBJ2-7; no clear D. The CDR3 is made up of 13 amino acids. V was clipped by 3 bases and J by 5 bases, with 11 bases between them. Germline values: CDR1 MGHDK, CDR2 SYGVNS. The CDR3 reads CASSDLGNDEQYF. In DNA form, the CDR3 reads TGTGCCAGCAGTGACCTGGGGAACGACGAGCAGTACTTC.

Concerning this clonotype: This may be a read error: a much more frequent sequence differs by one nucleotide. The V call is TRBV20-1, the J call TRBJ2-6; the D is unclear. Germline CDR1 is DFQATT and CDR2 is SNEGSKA (reference sequence). The CDR3 length is 14 residues. The CDR3 DNA reads as TGCGGTGCTAGGGAAGACTCTGGGGCCAACGTCCTGACTTTC. It yields the protein CGAREDSGANVLTF.

A few counts support this clonotype. The chain has TRBV5-6 and TRBJ1-4; 7 bases are a match to TRBD1. From germline, CDR1 is SGHDT and CDR2 YYEEEE. Trimming took 4 bases from V and 7 from J; bases not matched to a gene: 7. The CDR3 covers 14 residues. The CDR3 nucleotides read TGTGCCAGCAGCCGGACAGGTCTAACTGAAAAACTGTTTTTT. Protein sequence: CASSRTGLTEKLFF.

The chain couples TRBV7-2 to TRBJ2-2; TRBD2 matches 13 bases. Germline V lookup: CDR1 SGHTA, CDR2 FQGNSA. With 5 bases clipped from V and 5 bases from J, the junction kept 5 bases outside the gene matches. The CDR3 sequence is 16 residues long. The CDR3 spells CASSRLAGGRTGELFF. The CDR3 coding sequence is TGTGCCAGCAGCAGACTAGCGGGGGGTCGGACCGGGGAGCTGTTTTTT.

The chain employs TRBV2 and TRBJ1-2; D is uncertain. Trimming removed 10 bases from V and 7 bases from J, with 22 bases in between. Germline assignment: CDR1 SNHLY and CDR2 FYNNEI. The CDR3 is 14 amino acids. The CDR3 reads CATSPDVTRSGYTF. CDR3 nucleotide sequence: TGTGCCACCAGCCCAGACGTGACTCGCTCTGGCTACACCTTC. Based on the CDR3 plus reference TRBV2 and TRBJ1-2, the full variable domain is EPEVTQTPSHQVTQMGQEVILRCVPISNHLYFYWYRQILGQKVEFLVSFYNNEISEKSEIFDDQFSVERPDGSNFTLKIRSTKLEDSAMYFCATSPDVTRSGYTFGSGTRLTVV.

This clonotype was seen more than once but under ten times. This chain links TRBV5-1 with TRBJ2-7, with D possibly matching TRBD2 (6 bases). V was shortened by 3 bases and J by 3 bases, with 13 bases between the two germline ends. Germline loops: CDR1 SGHRS, CDR2 YFSETQ. This CDR3 is built from 14 residues. CDR3 region: CASSWDRENYEQYF. The CDR3 DNA is TGCGCCAGCAGCTGGGATCGGGAGAACTACGAGCAGTACTTC.

The V and J genes are TRBV11-3 and TRBJ1-4, with D perhaps matching TRBD1 (6 bases). The germline V and J ends were trimmed by 1 base and 3 bases, with 12 bases remaining between them. CDR3 length: 16 amino acids. From germline, CDR1 is SGHNT and CDR2 YENEEA. CDR3 in DNA: TGTGCCAGCAGCTTAGTCGGGGGGCGACCTAATGAAAAACTGTTTTTT. Residues: CASSLVGGRPNEKLFF. Looking up the rest from reference TRBV11-3 and TRBJ1-4 gives the full variable domain: EAGVVQSPRYKIIEKKQPVAFWCNPISGHNTLYWYLQNLGQGPELLIRYENEEAVDDSQLPKDRFSAERLKGVDSTLKIQPAELGDSAVYLCASSLVGGRPNEKLFFGSGTQLSVL.

This clonotype occurred a few times. The rearrangement uses TRBV7-8 and TRBJ1-1; perhaps TRBD1 as D (5 bases). V lost 5 bases, J lost 6 bases, and 16 bases lay in between. In germline, CDR1 is SGHVS, CDR2 FQNEAQ. This CDR3 spans 14 amino acids. CDR3 sequence: CASSVSSGSPEAFF. The CDR3 DNA sequence: TGTGCCAGCAGCGTCTCCTCAGGGAGCCCTGAAGCTTTCTTT.

This chain connects TRBV20-1 to TRBJ1-1; the match to TRBD1 covers 10 bases. Germline loops: CDR1 DFQATT, CDR2 SNEGSKA (reference sequence). The CDR3 contains 15 residues. J gave up 5 bases and V 0 bases, and 6 bases lay outside the gene matches. The CDR3 is CSARDPGQGRTEAFF. CDR3 DNA sequence: TGCAGTGCTAGAGATCCGGGACAGGGGAGGACTGAAGCTTTCTTT.

The chain combines TRBV10-2 with TRBJ2-7; 9 nucleotides line up with TRBD1. The CDR3 covers 14 residues. V trimming: 6 bases; J trimming: 3 bases; junction bases outside the gene matches: 6. Germline assignment: CDR1 WSHSY and CDR2 SAAADI. CDR3 DNA: TGCGCCAGCAGCGGACAGGGGTACGGCTACGAGCAGTACTTC. Its translation is CASSGQGYGYEQYF.

The chain recombines TRBV24-1 with TRBJ1-1; perhaps TRBD1 as D (6 bases). The CDR3 is 15 amino acids. Trimming stripped 1 base from V and 5 bases from J, with 13 bases between. Germline values: CDR1 KGHDR, CDR2 SFDVKD. The DNA for the CDR3 is TGTGCCACCAGTGATTTTAGGGGGATAGAAACTGAAGCTTTCTTT. Its protein is CATSDFRGIETEAFF.

About this clonotype: A much larger clone lies one base from this, so it may be a read error. V is TRBV29-1 and J is TRBJ2-6, with D uncertain. CDR3 length: 16 residues. Germline lookup yields CDR1 SQVTM and CDR2 ANQGSEA. CDR3 protein: CSIEDRGNSGANVLTF. The CDR3 nucleotides are TGCAGCATTGAAGATCGTGGGAATTCTGGGGCCAACGTCCTGACTTTC.

This clonotype occurred many times. The genes are TRBV29-1 and TRBJ1-1, with a tentative D call TRBD1 (6 bases). Trimming removed 2 bases from V and 11 bases from J, with 24 bases in between. The CDR3 contains 15 residues. The germline gives CDR1 SQVTM, CDR2 ANQGSEA. CDR3 DNA sequence: TGCAGCGTTGAAAACGACAGGACCTACCGAGTTCAGGCTTTCTTT. It is translated as CSVENDRTYRVQAFF.

This clonotype occurred a few times. The V gene is TRBV12-3 or TRBV12-4, the J gene TRBJ1-5, with a weak D call TRBD1 (5 bases). The CDR3 is 11 amino acids. V gave up 3 bases and J gave up 11 bases, with 8 bases separating them. CDR3 loop: CASSFGGTQHF. CDR3 DNA: TGTGCCAGCAGTTTCGGGGGTACCCAGCATTTT.